The 25 T cell receptor beta chains reported below all come from one sample, sequenced in a study of T cells in Graves' hyperthyroidism and ophthalmopathy. The source material, RNA transcripts, was used to amplify TCR beta CDR3 regions. The HTBI primer set served for first-round RT-PCR of the TCR CDR3. TCRdb independently ran MiXCR on the multiplex PCR reads; one entry per CDR3 protein. The sample gives around 500,000 distinct CDR3 sequences, around 13% of which show up once; about 14% is in the top ten. The specimen sequenced was blood. The source is a woman aged 40 to 50 with Graves' hyperthyroidism.

In regard to this clonotype: An end of the junction does not agree with germline; a read error may underlie this. The chain carries TRBV10-3 and TRBJ2-3; no reliable D call. Germline V gives CDR1 ENHRY, CDR2 SYGVKD. The CDR3 totals 16 residues. Here the CDR3 reads CASSTGRQGGTDTQYF. The CDR3, as DNA: TGTGCCAGCAGTACGGGCCGACAAGGTGGCACAGATACGCAGTATTTT.

In its sample, this clonotype was seen many times. Written as DNA, the CDR3 is TGCAGTGCTACCACAGCAGGCTTCTCCTACGAGCAGTACTTC. It yields the protein CSATTAGFSYEQYF. The chain carries TRBV20-1 and TRBJ2-7; D unresolved. The CDR3 has 14 amino acids. CDR1 and CDR2 from the germline V gene are DFQATT and SNEGSKA (reference sequence). Trimming cost V 4 bases and J 0 bases, with 13 bases left between them.

With respect to this clonotype: It may be a read error: a sequence one base away is much more abundant. The chain carries TRBV5-1 and TRBJ2-3, with D possibly matching TRBD1 (6 bases). Trimming shortened V by 4 bases and J by 4 bases, and 19 bases separated the two germline ends. This CDR3 has 16 residues. Per germline, CDR1 SGHRS and CDR2 YFSETQ. CDR3 amino acids: CASSPLYGQGPDTQYF. In DNA, the CDR3 is TGCGCCAGCAGCCCACTGTACGGGCAGGGGCCAGATACGCAGTATTTT.

This clonotype has ten or more counts. This sequence joins TRBV20-1 and TRBJ2-7, with 8 bases identical to TRBD2. The germline V gene encodes CDR1 DFQATT and CDR2 SNEGSKA (reference sequence). The CDR3 totals 14 residues. The V and J ends lost 4 bases and 4 bases, in that order; junction bases with no gene match: 9. The CDR3 loop is CSANPGGGLYEQYF. The CDR3 DNA follows: TGCAGTGCTAACCCTGGCGGGGGGCTTTACGAGCAGTACTTC.

The V gene is TRBV6-1, the J gene TRBJ2-7; 11 bases map to TRBD1. Germline CDR1 reads MNHNS; CDR2 reads SASEGT. V lost 4 bases and J lost 3; bases outside the gene matches: 11. The CDR3 runs 17 residues. The CDR3 coding sequence is TGTGCCAGCAGTGGCTTACCGGGGACAGGGGGATACTACGAGCAGTACTTC. Amino acids: CASSGLPGTGGYYEQYF.

The CDR3 DNA follows: TGTGCCAGCAGCGTAGGTACGAGTCTGGGAGAGACCCAGTACTTC. Translation: CASSVGTSLGETQYF. The gene calls are TRBV9 and TRBJ2-5; D gene uncertain. Per germline, CDR1 SGDLS and CDR2 YYNGEE. The CDR3 has 15 amino acids. The V gene lost 0 bases and the J gene lost 4 bases, with 13 bases spanning the gap.

The chain links TRBV15 to TRBJ1-5; D is ambiguous. CDR3 length equals 16 residues. Germline lookup yields CDR1 LNHNV and CDR2 YYDKDF (reference sequence). V gave up 4 bases and J gave up 0 bases, with 13 bases separating them. The CDR3 bases are TGTGCCACCAGCACCCGTCGTCAGTCTAGCAATCAGCCCCAGCATTTT. Protein product: CATSTRRQSSNQPQHF.

At least ten counts were recorded for this clonotype. The chain uses TRBV28 and TRBJ2-7; 9 bases line up with TRBD2. V gave up 6 bases and J gave up 1 base; unmatched junction bases: 7. The CDR3 extends over 15 amino acids. Germline CDR1 and CDR2: MDHEN and SYDVKM. The CDR3 here is CASSLAGAVSYEQYF. The CDR3 region has the DNA TGTGCCAGCAGCTTAGCGGGAGCGGTTTCCTACGAGCAGTACTTC.

This clonotype appeared many times. This chain joins TRBV29-1 and TRBJ2-5, with 8 bases identical to TRBD2. V lost 7 bases to trimming and J lost 2 bases; unmatched junction nucleotides: 6. This CDR3 is built from 13 residues. Germline V gene data show CDR1 as SQVTM and CDR2 as ANQGSEA. The CDR3 DNA reads TGCAGCGACTATAGCGGGACTCAAGAGACCCAGTACTTC. Protein product: CSDYSGTQETQYF.

This clonotype was recorded many times. The chain has TRBV11-3 and TRBJ1-1; D remains unclear. Between the trimmed V and J ends, which lost 5 bases and 3 bases, there was a span of 10 bases. The germline gives CDR1 SGHNT, CDR2 YENEEA. The length of the CDR3 is 13 residues. The CDR3: CASSPITDTEAFF. The CDR3 region has the DNA TGTGCCAGCAGCCCCATCACAGACACTGAAGCTTTCTTT.

This clonotype was observed many times. The rearrangement uses TRBV5-1 and TRBJ2-1; 13 bases map to TRBD2. V was pared by 3 bases and J by 7 bases, with 7 bases of the junction left unmatched. The CDR3 consists of 16 residues. CDR1 is SGHRS, CDR2 YFSETQ, per germline. CDR3 DNA sequence: TGCGCCAGCAGCTCACAGACTAGCGGGAGGATTAATGAGCAGTTCTTC. This encodes CASSSQTSGRINEQFF.

The rearrangement links TRBV2 to TRBJ2-1; 10 nucleotides match TRBD1. V was clipped by 6 bases and J by 10 bases; unmatched bases: 12. Germline-derived CDR1 and CDR2 are SNHLY and FYNNEI. The CDR3 spans 15 residues. CDR3 bases: TGTGCCAGCAGAGCGGGACAGGGGCCCCCCAACGAGCAGTTCTTC. Amino acid sequence: CASRAGQGPPNEQFF.

This clonotype was counted at least ten times. V usage is TRBV5-1 and J usage is TRBJ2-7; no clear D. This CDR3 comprises 12 residues. Germline lookup yields CDR1 SGHRS and CDR2 YFSETQ. Trimming removed 0 bases at V and 5 bases at J, with 6 bases between. As DNA, the CDR3 is TGCGCCAGCAGCTTGGGACCAGACGAGCAGTACTTC. It encodes CASSLGPDEQYF.

In the case of this clonotype: The junction departs from the called germline gene at one end, perhaps through a read error. The rearrangement links TRBV6-2 or TRBV6-3 to TRBJ2-7; 10 bases fit TRBD1. This CDR3 comprises 16 residues. Germline V CDR1 and CDR2: MNHEY, SVGEGT. CDR3 residues: CAGSYRQGANNYEQYF. The CDR3 DNA follows: TGTGCCGGCAGTTACCGACAGGGGGCTAATAACTACGAGCAGTACTTC.

This clonotype has at least ten counts. The chain joins TRBV9 to TRBJ1-1, with a tentative D call TRBD1 (6 bases). The CDR3 covers 15 residues. The V gene's germline CDR1 is SGDLS and CDR2 YYNGEE. The V gene lost 4 bases and the J gene lost 0 bases, with 13 bases spanning the gap. CDR3 loop: CASSKLQGVNTEAFF. The CDR3 bases are TGTGCCAGCAGCAAGTTACAGGGTGTGAACACTGAAGCTTTCTTT.

CDR3 nucleotides: TGCGCCAGCAGCCAACAGGGCCTATCCTACAATGAGCAGTTCTTC. Amino acid sequence: CASSQQGLSYNEQFF. V is TRBV4-3 and J is TRBJ2-1; D might be TRBD1 (5 bases). CDR1 is LGHNA, CDR2 YSLEER, per germline. The CDR3 has 15 amino acids. V was cut by 2 bases and J by 1 base, with 9 bases left in between.

This clonotype was counted ten times or more. V usage is TRBV20-1 and J usage is TRBJ1-1; D is unresolved. The CDR3 runs to 11 residues. Looked up from germline, CDR1 is DFQATT and CDR2 is SNEGSKA (reference sequence). V lost 3 bases to trimming and J lost 7 bases, with 9 bases between them. CDR3 nucleotides: TGCAGTGCTAGCCCCATCCTTGAAGCTTTCTTT. Amino acid sequence: CSASPILEAFF.

Of note for this clonotype: This may arise from a read error, as a much more abundant clone is one base away. This sequence joins TRBV11-2 and TRBJ2-7, with TRBD2 matching over 9 bases. This CDR3 is built from 15 residues. The V gene's germline CDR1 is SGHAT and CDR2 FQNNGV. The CDR3 region is CAGSLLPSGIYEQYF. In nucleotides, the CDR3 is TGTGCCGGCAGCTTATTGCCTAGCGGGATCTACGAGCAGTACTTC.

This clonotype was seen at least ten times. The chain combines TRBV11-2 with TRBJ2-2; weak D call: TRBD1 (7 bases). V lost 5 bases to trimming and J lost 6 bases, with 16 bases between them. This CDR3 has 15 amino acids. The germline CDR1 and CDR2 sequences are SGHAT and FQNNGV. CDR3 nucleotides: TGTGCCAGCAGCCATGACCAGGGGGGAGCCGGGGAGCTGTTTTTT. Its translation is CASSHDQGGAGELFF.

Relative to its sample, this clonotype is medium-sized (0.01 to 0.1%). This chain connects TRBV5-1 to TRBJ2-1; 9 bases match TRBD2. There are 15 residues in the CDR3. Germline V gene sequence: CDR1 SGHRS, CDR2 YFSETQ. After removal of 6 bases from V and 3 bases from J, the junction contained 7 bases not matched to a gene. CDR3 amino acids: CASKPGTSIYNEQFF. The CDR3 DNA reads TGCGCCAGCAAACCCGGGACTAGCATCTACAATGAGCAGTTCTTC.

V gene TRBV4-1 combines with J gene TRBJ2-7; the D gene is possibly TRBD1 (6 bases). CDR1 MGHRA and CDR2 YSYEKL come from the germline V gene. The CDR3 is 16 residues long. The germline V and J ends were trimmed by 1 base and 3 bases, with 16 bases remaining between them. CDR3: CASSQVVLGANYEQYF. The CDR3 nucleotides are TGCGCCAGCAGCCAAGTTGTGTTGGGGGCGAACTACGAGCAGTACTTC.

This clonotype was seen at least ten times. The chain is built from TRBV20-1 and TRBJ2-4; D gene unclear. The CDR3 totals 15 residues. The germline gives CDR1 DFQATT, CDR2 SNEGSKA (reference sequence). V lost 6 bases and J 1 base, leaving 16 bases between the germline ends. CDR3 coding DNA: TGCAGTGCCGCCTCCCAGGCCTATGCCAAAAACATTCAGTACTTC. Its protein product is CSAASQAYAKNIQYF.

This clonotype was counted many times. One junction end does not reproduce the germline sequence, and a read error may be involved. The V and J genes are TRBV28 and TRBJ1-1, with a possible D match to TRBD1 (5 bases). Germline V CDR1 and CDR2: MDHEN, SYDVKM. The CDR3 spans 16 residues. CDR3 sequence reads: CASSPPGWDLNIEAFF. The DNA of the CDR3 is TGTGCCAGCAGTCCCCCGGGATGGGACTTGAACATTGAAGCTTTCTTT.

V and J are TRBV28 and TRBJ2-5; 9 bases match TRBD2. The CDR3 sequence is 13 residues long. With V trimmed by 10 bases and J by 4 bases, 7 bases remained unmatched. Germline V gene data show CDR1 as MDHEN and CDR2 as SYDVKM. The chain's CDR3 is CATLAGRLETQYF. The CDR3 DNA follows: TGTGCCACCCTAGCGGGAAGGTTAGAGACCCAGTACTTC.

Ten or more counts support this clonotype. The chain has TRBV28 and TRBJ2-1; 10 bases map to TRBD2. The CDR3 length is 15 residues. Germline CDR1 reads MDHEN; CDR2 reads SYDVKM. The junction had 5 bases not matched to a gene; V was cut back by 6 bases and J by 3 bases. The CDR3 spells CASRGVAGGYNEQFF. DNA for the CDR3: TGTGCCAGCAGGGGGGTAGCGGGGGGCTACAATGAGCAGTTCTTC. Full variable domain (remainder filled in from reference TRBV28 and TRBJ2-1): DVKVTQSSRYLVKRTGEKVFLECVQDMDHENMFWYRQDPGLGLRLIYFSYDVKMKEKGDIPEGYSVSREKKERFSLILESASTNQTSMYLCASRGVAGGYNEQFFGPGTRLTVL.